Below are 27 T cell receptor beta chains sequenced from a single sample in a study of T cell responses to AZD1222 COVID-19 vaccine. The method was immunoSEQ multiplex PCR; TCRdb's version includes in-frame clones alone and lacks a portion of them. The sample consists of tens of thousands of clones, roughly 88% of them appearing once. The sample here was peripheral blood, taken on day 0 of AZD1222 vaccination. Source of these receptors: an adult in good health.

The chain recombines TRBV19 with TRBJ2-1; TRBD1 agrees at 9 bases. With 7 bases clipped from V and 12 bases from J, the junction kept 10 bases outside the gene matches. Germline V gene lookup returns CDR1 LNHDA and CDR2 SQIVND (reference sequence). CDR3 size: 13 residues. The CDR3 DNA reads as TGTGCCAGTAACTGGGGACAGGGAACTTTGCAGTTCTTC. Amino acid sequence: CASNWGQGTLQFF.

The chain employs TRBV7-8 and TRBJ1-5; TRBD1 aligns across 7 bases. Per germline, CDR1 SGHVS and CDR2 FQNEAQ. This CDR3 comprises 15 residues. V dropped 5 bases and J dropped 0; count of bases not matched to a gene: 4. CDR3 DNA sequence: TGTGCCAGCAGCCTAGGACAGGATAGCAATCAGCCCCAGCATTTT. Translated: CASSLGQDSNQPQHF.

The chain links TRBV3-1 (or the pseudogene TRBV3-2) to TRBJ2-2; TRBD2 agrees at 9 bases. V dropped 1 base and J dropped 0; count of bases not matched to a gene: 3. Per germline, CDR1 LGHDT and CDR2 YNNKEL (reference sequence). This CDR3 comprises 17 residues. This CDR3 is CASSQVAGGANTGELFF. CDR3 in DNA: TGTGCCAGCAGCCAAGTGGCGGGAGGGGCGAACACCGGGGAGCTGTTTTTT.

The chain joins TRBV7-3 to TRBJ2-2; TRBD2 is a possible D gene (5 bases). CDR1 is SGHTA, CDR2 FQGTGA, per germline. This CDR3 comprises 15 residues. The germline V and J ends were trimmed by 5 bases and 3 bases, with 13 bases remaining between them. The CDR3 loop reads CASSLSWGDTGELFF. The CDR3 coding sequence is TGTGCCAGCAGCCTGTCTTGGGGAGACACCGGGGAGCTGTTTTTT.

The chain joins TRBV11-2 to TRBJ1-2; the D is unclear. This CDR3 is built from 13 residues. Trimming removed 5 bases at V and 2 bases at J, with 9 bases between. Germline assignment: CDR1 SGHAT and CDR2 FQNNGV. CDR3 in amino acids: CASSPPTNYGYTF. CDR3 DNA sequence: TGTGCCAGCAGCCCCCCTACCAACTATGGCTACACCTTC.

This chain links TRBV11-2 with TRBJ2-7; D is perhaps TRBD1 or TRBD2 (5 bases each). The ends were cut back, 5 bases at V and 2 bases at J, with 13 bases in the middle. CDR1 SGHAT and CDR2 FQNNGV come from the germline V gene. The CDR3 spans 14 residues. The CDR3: CASSPGRQAYEQYF. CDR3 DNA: TGTGCCAGCAGCCCGGGACGGCAAGCCTACGAGCAGTACTTC.

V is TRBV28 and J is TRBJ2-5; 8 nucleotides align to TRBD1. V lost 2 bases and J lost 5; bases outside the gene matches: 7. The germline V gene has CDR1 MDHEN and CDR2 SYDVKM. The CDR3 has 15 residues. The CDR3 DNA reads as TGTGCCAGCAGTTTAACCTCAGGGGGCGCGGAGACCCAGTACTTC. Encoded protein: CASSLTSGGAETQYF.

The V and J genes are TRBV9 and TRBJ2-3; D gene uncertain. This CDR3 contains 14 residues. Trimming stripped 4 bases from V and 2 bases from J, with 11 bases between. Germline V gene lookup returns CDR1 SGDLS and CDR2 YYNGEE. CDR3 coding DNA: TGTGCCAGCAGCTCCCCTCTATTCACAGATACGCAGTATTTT. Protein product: CASSSPLFTDTQYF.

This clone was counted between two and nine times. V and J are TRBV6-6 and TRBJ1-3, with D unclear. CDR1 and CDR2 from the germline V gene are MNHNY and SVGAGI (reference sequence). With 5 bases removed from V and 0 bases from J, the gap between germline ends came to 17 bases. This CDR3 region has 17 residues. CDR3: CASSQKNGRSSGNTIYF. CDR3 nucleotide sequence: TGTGCCAGCAGTCAAAAGAACGGACGGAGCTCTGGAAACACCATATATTTT.

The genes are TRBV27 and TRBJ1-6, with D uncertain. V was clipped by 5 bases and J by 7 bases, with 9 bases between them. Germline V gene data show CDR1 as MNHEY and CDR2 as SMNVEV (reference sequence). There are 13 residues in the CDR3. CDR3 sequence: CASSAGLNSPLHF. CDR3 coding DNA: TGTGCCAGCAGTGCTGGACTGAATTCACCCCTCCACTTT.

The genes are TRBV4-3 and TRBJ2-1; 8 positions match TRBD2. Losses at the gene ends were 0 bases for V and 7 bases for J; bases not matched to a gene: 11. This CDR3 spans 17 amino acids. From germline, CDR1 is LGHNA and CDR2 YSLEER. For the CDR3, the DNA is TGCGCCAGCAGCCAAGATCTTGTGGCGGGAGGCTCGAATGAGCAGTTCTTC. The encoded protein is CASSQDLVAGGSNEQFF.

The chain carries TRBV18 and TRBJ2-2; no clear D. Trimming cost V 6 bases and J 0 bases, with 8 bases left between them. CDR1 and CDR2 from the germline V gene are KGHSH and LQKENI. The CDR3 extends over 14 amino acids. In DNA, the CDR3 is TGTGCCAGCTCCCAGCAAACGAACACCGGGGAGCTGTTTTTT. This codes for CASSQQTNTGELFF.

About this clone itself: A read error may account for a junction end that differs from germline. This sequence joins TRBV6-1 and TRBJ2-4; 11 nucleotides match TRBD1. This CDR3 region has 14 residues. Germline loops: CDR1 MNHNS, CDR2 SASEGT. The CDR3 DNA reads TGTGCCAGCAGTGAAGCTGGCCGCGGACAGGGGGCGAACTTC. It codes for CASSEAGRGQGANF.

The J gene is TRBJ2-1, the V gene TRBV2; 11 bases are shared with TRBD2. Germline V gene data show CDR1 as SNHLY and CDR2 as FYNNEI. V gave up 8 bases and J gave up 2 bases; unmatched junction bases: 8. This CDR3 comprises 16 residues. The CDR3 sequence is CASAPLAGGPYNEQFF. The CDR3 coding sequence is TGTGCCAGCGCTCCCCTAGCGGGAGGCCCCTACAATGAGCAGTTCTTC.

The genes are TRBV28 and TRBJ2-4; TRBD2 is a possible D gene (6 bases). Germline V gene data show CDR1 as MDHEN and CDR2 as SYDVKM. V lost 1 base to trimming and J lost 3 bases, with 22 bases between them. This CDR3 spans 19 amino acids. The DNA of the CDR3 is TGTGCCAGCAGTTTATCCCTATCCCGTAGCGGTAGAATCAAAAACATTCAGTACTTC. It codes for CASSLSLSRSGRIKNIQYF.

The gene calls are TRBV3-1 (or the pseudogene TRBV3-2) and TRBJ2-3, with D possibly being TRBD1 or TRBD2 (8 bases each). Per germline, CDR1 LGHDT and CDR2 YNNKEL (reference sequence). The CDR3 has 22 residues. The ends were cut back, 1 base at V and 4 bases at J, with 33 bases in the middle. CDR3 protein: CASSQGPGQGSFRLASADTQYF. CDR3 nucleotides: TGTGCCAGCAGCCAAGGTCCTGGACAGGGAAGCTTTAGACTAGCGTCGGCAGATACGCAGTATTTT.

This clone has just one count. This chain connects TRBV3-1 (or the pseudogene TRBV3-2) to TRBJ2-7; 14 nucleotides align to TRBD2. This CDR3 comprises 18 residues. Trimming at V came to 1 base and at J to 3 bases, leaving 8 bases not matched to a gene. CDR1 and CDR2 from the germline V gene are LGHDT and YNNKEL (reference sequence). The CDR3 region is CASSQGLGLAGVDYEQYF. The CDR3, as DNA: TGTGCCAGCAGCCAAGGTCTGGGACTAGCGGGAGTCGACTACGAGCAGTACTTC.

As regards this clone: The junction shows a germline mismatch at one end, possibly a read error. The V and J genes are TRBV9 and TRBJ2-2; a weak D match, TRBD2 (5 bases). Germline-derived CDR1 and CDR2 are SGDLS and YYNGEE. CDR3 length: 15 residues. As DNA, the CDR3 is TGTGCCAGCAGTGTAGTGGGAGTTTCCACCGGGGAGCTGTTTTTT. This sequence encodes CASSVVGVSTGELFF.

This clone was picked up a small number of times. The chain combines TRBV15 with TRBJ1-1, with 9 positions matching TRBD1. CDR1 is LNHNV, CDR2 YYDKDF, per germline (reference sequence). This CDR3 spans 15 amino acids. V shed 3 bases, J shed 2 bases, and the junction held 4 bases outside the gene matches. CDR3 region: CATSRGTGPNTEAFF. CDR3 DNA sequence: TGTGCCACCAGCAGGGGGACAGGGCCTAACACTGAAGCTTTCTTT.

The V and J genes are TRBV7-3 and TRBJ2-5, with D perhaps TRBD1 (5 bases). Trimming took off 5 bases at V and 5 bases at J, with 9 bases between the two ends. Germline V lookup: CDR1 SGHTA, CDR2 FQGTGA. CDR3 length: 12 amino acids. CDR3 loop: CASSQGLETQYF. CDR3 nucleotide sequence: TGTGCCAGCAGCCAGGGTTTGGAGACCCAGTACTTC.

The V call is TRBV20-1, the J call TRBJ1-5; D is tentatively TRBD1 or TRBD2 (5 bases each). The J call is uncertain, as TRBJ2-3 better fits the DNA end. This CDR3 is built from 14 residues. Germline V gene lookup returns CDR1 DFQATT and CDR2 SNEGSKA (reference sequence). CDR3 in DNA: TGCAGTGCTAGTGAGGGGAATAACAATCAGCCCCAGTATTTT. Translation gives CSASEGNNNQPQYF.

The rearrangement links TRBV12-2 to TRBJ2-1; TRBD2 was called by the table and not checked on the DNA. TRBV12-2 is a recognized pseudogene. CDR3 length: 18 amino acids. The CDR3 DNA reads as TGTGCAAGTCGCTTAAGCTTGCGACTAGCGGGATTCTACAATGAGCAGTTCTTC. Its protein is CASRLSLRLAGFYNEQFF.

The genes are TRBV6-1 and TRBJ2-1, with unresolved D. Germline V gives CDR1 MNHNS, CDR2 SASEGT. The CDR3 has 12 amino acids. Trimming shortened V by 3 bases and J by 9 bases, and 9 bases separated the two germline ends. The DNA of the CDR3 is TGTGCCAGCAGTGATCTTAAGGGTGAGCAGTTCTTC. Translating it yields CASSDLKGEQFF.

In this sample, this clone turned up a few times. CDR3 bases: TGTGCCAGTAGTGGGACAGGGAGAGCAACTAATGAAAAACTGTTTTTT. It is translated as CASSGTGRATNEKLFF. The chain uses TRBV19 and TRBJ1-4, with 9 bases that match TRBD1. Germline CDR1 is LNHDA and CDR2 is SQIVND (reference sequence). CDR3 length: 16 residues. V lost 5 bases, J lost 0 bases, and 4 bases stayed unmatched.

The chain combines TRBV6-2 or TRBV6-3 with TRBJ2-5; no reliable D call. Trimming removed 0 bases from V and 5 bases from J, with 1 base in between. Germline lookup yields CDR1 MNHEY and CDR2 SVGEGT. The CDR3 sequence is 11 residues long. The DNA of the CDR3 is TGTGCCAGCAGTTACTCTGAGACCCAGTACTTC. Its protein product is CASSYSETQYF.

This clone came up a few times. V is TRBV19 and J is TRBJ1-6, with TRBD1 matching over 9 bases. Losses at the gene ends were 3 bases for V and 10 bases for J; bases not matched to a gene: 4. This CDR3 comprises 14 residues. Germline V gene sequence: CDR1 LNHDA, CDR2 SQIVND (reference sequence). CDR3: CASSMGDRVSPLHF. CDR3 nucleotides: TGTGCCAGTAGTATGGGGGACAGGGTATCACCCCTCCACTTT.

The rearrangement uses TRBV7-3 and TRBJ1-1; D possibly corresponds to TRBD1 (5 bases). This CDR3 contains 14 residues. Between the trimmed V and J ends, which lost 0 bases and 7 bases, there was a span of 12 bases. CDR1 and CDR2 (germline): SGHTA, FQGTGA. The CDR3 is CASSLTGGGGEAFF. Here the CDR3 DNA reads TGTGCCAGCAGCTTAACGGGGGGAGGTGGTGAAGCTTTCTTT.